This T cell receptor (beta chain) was found in a study of radiotherapy plus CTLA-4 blockade in lung cancer. Study information: Of all patients, approximately 17% responded objectively and approximately 31% showed disease control. Study-level findings and limits: Peripheral blood showed expansion of tumor-derived TCR clones after radiotherapy and ipilimumab. According to reports, early shifts in blood T cell clones, alongside interferon-beta, forecast response most accurately.

Assay used: immunoSEQ multiplex PCR; TCRdb lists only in-frame clones, some missing. In the table there are tens of thousands of clones, about 80% of which are singletons. Remarks on this clone: Its antigen is undetermined.

With ipilimumab providing CTLA-4 blockade, focal radiation was administered to patients who had chemo-refractory metastatic non-small-cell lung cancer. The CDR3 is 12 amino acids. Trimming took off 6 bases at V and 2 bases at J, with 7 bases between the two ends. Germline V gene sequence: CDR1 MNHNS, CDR2 SASEGT. This clonotype originated in a human donor with non-small cell lung cancer who had stable disease on radiotherapy plus ipilimumab. The sample here was peripheral blood, taken from a patient treated with radiotherapy plus ipilimumab. The genes are TRBV6-1 and TRBJ1-2; D might be TRBD1 (5 bases). The CDR3 DNA is TGTGCCAGCAGACAGGAGAACTATGGCTACACCTTC. It specifies CASRQENYGYTF.